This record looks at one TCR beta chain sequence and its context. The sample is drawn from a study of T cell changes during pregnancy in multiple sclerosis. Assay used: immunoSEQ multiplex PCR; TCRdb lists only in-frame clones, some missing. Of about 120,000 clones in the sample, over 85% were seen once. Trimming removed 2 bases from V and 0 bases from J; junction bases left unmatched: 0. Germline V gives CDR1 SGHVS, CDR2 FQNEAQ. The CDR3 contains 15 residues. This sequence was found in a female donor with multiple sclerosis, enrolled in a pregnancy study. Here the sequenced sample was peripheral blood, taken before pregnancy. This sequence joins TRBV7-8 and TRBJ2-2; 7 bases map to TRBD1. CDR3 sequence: CASSLRGPNTGELFF. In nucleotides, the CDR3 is TGTGCCAGCAGCTTAAGGGGGCCGAACACCGGGGAGCTGTTTTTT. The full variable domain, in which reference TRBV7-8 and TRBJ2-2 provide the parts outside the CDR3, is GAGVSQSPRYKVAKRGQDVALRCDPISGHVSLFWYQQALGQGPEFLTYFQNEAQLDKSGLPSDRFFAERPEGSVSTLKIQRTQQEDSAVYLCASSLRGPNTGELFFGEGSRLTVL.